The present TCR beta chain was sequenced within a study of spatial heterogeneity in lung cancer. Looking at the study overall: Detection consistently captured more beta-chain sequences than alpha-chain sequences.

Points from the study as a whole: Tumors with more nonsynonymous mutations had more expanded intratumoral alpha and beta TCRs.

Described time point: sample taken at primary tumor resection. Untreated early-stage non-small cell lung cancer patients, 72 in total, were the donors. Unsorted whole RNA samples from tumor, nontumor lung or frozen PBMC were sequenced. V lost 4 bases to trimming and J lost 0 bases, with 9 bases between them. Per germline, CDR1 MNHEY and CDR2 SVGEGT. The CDR3 is 14 amino acids. Every cDNA TCR molecule received its own unique molecular identifier. TCRdb redid the calling of the 5' RACE reads with MiXCR, one entry per CDR3 protein. The sample shows about 28,000 distinct CDR3 sequences, less than 9% of them seen only once. Turning to this clonotype: Its matching antigen is unknown.

The chain combines TRBV6-2 or TRBV6-3 with TRBJ1-2, with D possibly TRBD1 on 5 matching bases. Sequences were derived from lung tumor tissue, sampled at surgery. The sequence came from a male donor with early-stage non-small cell lung cancer. In DNA form, the CDR3 reads TGTGCCAGCAGTTCCGACAGAGCTAACTATGGCTACACCTTC. It translates to CASSSDRANYGYTF.